Listed below are T cell receptor beta chains from one sample, sequenced in a study of quantifying T cell responses using KT2 cells. TCRdb re-called the UMI-ligation and nested PCR reads through MiXCR, storing one row per CDR3 protein. The sample yields fewer than 50,000 distinct CDR3 sequences, around 10% seen once. What was sequenced was PBMCs spiked with cells of the T cell clone KT2. These receptor sequences come from a human donor. Both conserved end residues are part of each CDR3. Fields, in order: J gene, CDR3 length, V gene, clone size, D gene, CDR3 DNA, CDR3 protein. D genes are given only for firm matches. Size values are once, few and many counts, or a class for expanded clones, and some rows have none.

>TRBJ2-7|15|TRBV20-1|many|.
TGCAGTGCTAGTCATGGGGGGGGCTTGTCCTACGAGCAGTACTTC
CSASHGGGLSYEQYF
>TRBJ1-2|13|TRBV7-2|.|.
TGTGCCAGCAGCTTAGTCGTATCAGGGGCGGAGGCCTTC
CASSLVVSGAEAF
>TRBJ2-3|16|TRBV20-1|many|.
TGCAGTGCTAGAGATTACGGGCGGTCGGGCACAGATACGCAGTATTTT
CSARDYGRSGTDTQYF
>TRBJ2-3|13|TRBV4-2|few|.
TGTGCCAGCAGCCACCCCGAGCGAGATACGCAGTATTTT
CASSHPERDTQYF
>TRBJ2-1|11|TRBV4-2|few|.
TGTGCCAGCAGCCCTGGGGGGGAGCAGTTCTTC
CASSPGGEQFF
>TRBJ2-7|15|TRBV28|.|.
TGTGCCAGCAGTTCCCCCGGCGTGAGGCAAGGAGAGCAGTACTTC
CASSSPGVRQGEQYF
>TRBJ1-2|15|TRBV12-3/TRBV12-4|.|TRBD1
TGTGCCAGCAGTTTGTTTGGGGACAGCGTCTATGGCTACACCTTC
CASSLFGDSVYGYTF
>TRBJ1-3|15|TRBV7-2|.|.
TGTGCCAGCAGCTACCTTGGCGGCTCTGGAAACACCATATATTTT
CASSYLGGSGNTIYF
>TRBJ1-3|12|TRBV20-1|many|.
TGCAGTGCACAGGGTGCTGGAAACACCATATATTTT
CSAQGAGNTIYF
>TRBJ1-4|14|TRBV28|few|.
TGTGCCAGCAGTTCCGGGGACCGGAATGAAAAACTGTTTTTT
CASSSGDRNEKLFF
>TRBJ2-1|10|TRBV2|few|.
TGTGCCGGAGGGACCAATGAGCAGTTCTTC
CAGGTNEQFF
>TRBJ1-2|13|TRBV7-9|.|TRBD1
TGTGCCAGCAGCTTAGAAGGCAGGGGGCGCAGGACCTTC
CASSLEGRGRRTF
>TRBJ2-1|16|TRBV5-1|.|.
TGCGCCAGCAGCTTGGTCGGCGGGATAGCCTACAATGAGCAGTTCTTC
CASSLVGGIAYNEQFF
>TRBJ1-5|16|TRBV7-8|.|TRBD1
TGTGCCAGCAGCCCAGGGGGAGGAGCCAGCAATCAGCCCCAGCATTTT
CASSPGGGASNQPQHF
>TRBJ2-6|14|TRBV5-1|few|.
TGCGCCAGCAGCTCGCGCTCTGGGGCCAACGTCCTGACTTTC
CASSSRSGANVLTF
>TRBJ2-2|14|TRBV2|.|.
TGTGCCAGCAGTCCAGGGAAGGGGACCGGGGAGCTGTTTTTT
CASSPGKGTGELFF
>TRBJ2-1|12|TRBV6-5|few|.
TGTGCCAGCACCGACAGGAGCAATGAGCAGTTCTTC
CASTDRSNEQFF
>TRBJ1-2|15|TRBV7-2|.|TRBD1
TGTGCCAGCAGCCCCGGGACAGGGGGCCAGTATGGCTACACCTTC
CASSPGTGGQYGYTF
>TRBJ1-3|18|TRBV3-1|many|.
TGTGCCAGCAGCCATACACAGCTCTGGACGCCGGGGGGAAACACCATATATTTT
CASSHTQLWTPGGNTIYF
>TRBJ1-2|14|TRBV20-1|.|.
TGCAGTGCTAGAGATCTGACAGGCTACTATGGCTACACCTTC
CSARDLTGYYGYTF
>TRBJ2-7|13|TRBV29-1|many|.
TGCAGCGTTGAAGTGCCCAGTGCCTACGAGCAGTACTTC
CSVEVPSAYEQYF
>TRBJ2-3|17|TRBV3-1|many|TRBD2
TGTGCCAGCAGCCAAGATCGTAATAGCGGGGGCTGGGATACGCAGTATTTT
CASSQDRNSGGWDTQYF
>TRBJ1-6|14|TRBV2|.|TRBD1
TGTGCCAGCAGGGCGAACAGGGGAAATTCACCCCTCCACTTT
CASRANRGNSPLHF
>TRBJ2-7|15|TRBV4-1|few|.
TGCGCCAGCAGCCAAGCCGGGACGGATGCCTACGAGCAGTACTTC
CASSQAGTDAYEQYF
>TRBJ2-3|17|TRBV9|few|TRBD2
TGTGCCAGCAGCGTAGATCCCAGCGGGGGGGCCAAGGATACGCAGTATTTT
CASSVDPSGGAKDTQYF
>TRBJ1-1|13|TRBV6-2/TRBV6-3|.|.
TGTGCCAGCAGTTCGGGGGTGCTTGTAGGCGCTTTCTTT
CASSSGVLVGAFF
>TRBJ2-3|12|TRBV5-6|many|.
TGTGCCAGCAGCCGAGACACAGATACGCAGTATTTT
CASSRDTDTQYF
>TRBJ2-1|17|TRBV6-1|many|TRBD2
TGTGCCACCAGAGGGATGGCGGGAGGGCCTAGATACAATGAGCAGTTCTTC
CATRGMAGGPRYNEQFF
>TRBJ1-1|13|TRBV29-1|.|.
TGCAGCGTTGAAGGTCCTAGGTACACTGAAGCTTTCTTT
CSVEGPRYTEAFF
>TRBJ2-1|11|TRBV12-3/TRBV12-4|few|.
TGTGCCAGCAGCCTTGTTCGGGAGCAGTTCTTC
CASSLVREQFF
>TRBJ2-5|13|TRBV20-1|few|.
TGCAGTGCTAGAGAAGGGGCCAGGGAGACCCAGTACTTC
CSAREGARETQYF
>TRBJ1-6|16|TRBV4-3|.|TRBD1
TGCGCCAGCAGCTTTGCAGGGGGAGACAGTAATTCACCCCTCCACTTT
CASSFAGGDSNSPLHF
>TRBJ2-2|16|TRBV13|few|TRBD1
TGTGCCAGCAGCCAAGAGGGACAGGGAATGACCGGGGAGCTGTTTTTT
CASSQEGQGMTGELFF
>TRBJ1-1|14|TRBV2|.|.
TGTGCCAGCAGGAAGCAGGGCGCGAACACTGAAGCTTTCTTT
CASRKQGANTEAFF
>TRBJ2-7|15|TRBV19|many|TRBD1
TGTGCCAGTAGTATGATGGACAGGAGCTCCTACGAGCAGTACTTC
CASSMMDRSSYEQYF
>TRBJ2-5|14|TRBV3-1|.|.
TGTGCCAGCAGCCCTAGTTGGCAGAAAGAGACCCAGTACTTC
CASSPSWQKETQYF
>TRBJ1-6|13|TRBV5-1|.|.
TGCGCCAGCTCCGGGACGGTGAATTCACCCCTCCACTTT
CASSGTVNSPLHF
>TRBJ1-1|13|TRBV19|.|.
TGTGCCAGTATACCTAGGGGAGGCACTGAAGCTTTCTTT
CASIPRGGTEAFF
>TRBJ2-7|17|TRBV4-2|.|TRBD2
TGTGCCAGCAGCCAAGATACCGGACTAGATGGCTCCTACGAGCAGTACTTC
CASSQDTGLDGSYEQYF
>TRBJ1-2|15|TRBV19|.|TRBD1
TGTGCCAGTAGTCATGGGACAGCGCGAAACTATGGCTACACCTTC
CASSHGTARNYGYTF
>TRBJ1-2|16|TRBV2|.|TRBD1
TGTGCCAGCAGTGAAGCGCCCGGGACAGTTCGGGGTGGCTGCACCTTC
CASSEAPGTVRGGCTF
>TRBJ2-3|16|TRBV6-5|.|.
TGTGCCAGCAGTTACCATAGCGGAGCAATCACAGATACGCAGTATTTT
CASSYHSGAITDTQYF
>TRBJ1-5|16|TRBV6-1|few|TRBD1
TGTGCCAGCAGTGAAACAAGACAGGGGTACAATCAGCCCCAGCATTTT
CASSETRQGYNQPQHF
>TRBJ2-6|15|TRBV12-3/TRBV12-4|many|.
TGTGCCAGCAGTTTCAGGGGCTCTGGGGCCAACGTCCTGACTTTC
CASSFRGSGANVLTF
>TRBJ2-5|18|TRBV6-5|few|TRBD2
TGTGCCAGCAGTTACTTACTAGCGGGGGCCGAAAACCAAGAGACCCAGTACTTC
CASSYLLAGAENQETQYF
>TRBJ2-3|15|TRBV29-1|.|TRBD2
TGCAGCGTTGTGGTTAGCGGGACAAGCACAGATACGCAGTATTTT
CSVVVSGTSTDTQYF